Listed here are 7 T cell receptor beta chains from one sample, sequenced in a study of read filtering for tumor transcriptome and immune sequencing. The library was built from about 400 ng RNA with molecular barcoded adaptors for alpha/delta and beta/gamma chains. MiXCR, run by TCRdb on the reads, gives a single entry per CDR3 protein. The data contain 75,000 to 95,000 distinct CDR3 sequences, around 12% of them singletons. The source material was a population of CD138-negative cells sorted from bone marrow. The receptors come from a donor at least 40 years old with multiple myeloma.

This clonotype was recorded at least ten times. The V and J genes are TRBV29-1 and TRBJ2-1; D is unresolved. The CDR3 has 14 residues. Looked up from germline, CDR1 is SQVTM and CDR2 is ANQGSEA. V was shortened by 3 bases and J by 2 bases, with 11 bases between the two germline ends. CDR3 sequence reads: CSVDRTQAYNEQFF. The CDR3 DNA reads TGCAGCGTTGATAGAACCCAGGCCTACAATGAGCAGTTCTTC.

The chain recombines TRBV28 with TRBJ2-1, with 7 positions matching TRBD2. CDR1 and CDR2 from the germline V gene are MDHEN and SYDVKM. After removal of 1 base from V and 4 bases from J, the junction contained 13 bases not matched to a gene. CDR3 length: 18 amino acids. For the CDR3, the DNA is TGTGCCAGCAGTTTATTCGGGGGTGGGAGGGGTTCTTACAATGAGCAGTTCTTC. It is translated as CASSLFGGGRGSYNEQFF.

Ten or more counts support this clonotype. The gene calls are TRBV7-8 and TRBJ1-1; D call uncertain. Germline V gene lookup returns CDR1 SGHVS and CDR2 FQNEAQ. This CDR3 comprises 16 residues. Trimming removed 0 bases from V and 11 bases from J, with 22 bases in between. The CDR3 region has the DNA TGTGCCAGCAGCTTAGCGCGGAACTCCAGGATGGGTAGGGCTTTCTTT. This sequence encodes CASSLARNSRMGRAFF.

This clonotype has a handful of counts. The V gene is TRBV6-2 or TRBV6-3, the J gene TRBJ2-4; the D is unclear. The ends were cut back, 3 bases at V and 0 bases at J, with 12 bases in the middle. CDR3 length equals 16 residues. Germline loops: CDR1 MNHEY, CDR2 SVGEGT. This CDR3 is CASSYRPRLAKNIQYF. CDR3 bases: TGTGCCAGCAGTTATCGACCGCGTTTAGCCAAAAACATTCAGTACTTC.

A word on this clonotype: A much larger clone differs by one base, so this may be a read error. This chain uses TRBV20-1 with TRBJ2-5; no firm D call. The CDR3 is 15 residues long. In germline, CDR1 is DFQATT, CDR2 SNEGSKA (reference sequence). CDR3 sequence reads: CNARDSAGRQETQYF. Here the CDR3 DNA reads TGCAATGCTAGAGATTCGGCAGGACGACAAGAGACCCAGTACTTC.

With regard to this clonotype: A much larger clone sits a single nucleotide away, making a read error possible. Here the CDR3 DNA reads TGTGCCAGCAGTTTAACCCCGGGACAGGGGGCAGGGGACACTGTAGCTTTCTTT. It yields the protein CASSLTPGQGAGDTVAFF. The V gene is TRBV27, the J gene TRBJ1-1, with 12 bases aligning to TRBD1. Germline values: CDR1 MNHEY, CDR2 SMNVEV (reference sequence). The CDR3 totals 18 residues.

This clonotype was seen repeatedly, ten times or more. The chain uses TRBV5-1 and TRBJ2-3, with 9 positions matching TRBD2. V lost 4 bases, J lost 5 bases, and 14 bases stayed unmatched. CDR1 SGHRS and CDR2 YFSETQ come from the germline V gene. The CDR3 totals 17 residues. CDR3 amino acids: CASSLLGREGRGDTQYF. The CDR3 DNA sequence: TGCGCCAGCAGCCTTCTTGGGCGGGAGGGCCGAGGAGATACGCAGTATTTT.